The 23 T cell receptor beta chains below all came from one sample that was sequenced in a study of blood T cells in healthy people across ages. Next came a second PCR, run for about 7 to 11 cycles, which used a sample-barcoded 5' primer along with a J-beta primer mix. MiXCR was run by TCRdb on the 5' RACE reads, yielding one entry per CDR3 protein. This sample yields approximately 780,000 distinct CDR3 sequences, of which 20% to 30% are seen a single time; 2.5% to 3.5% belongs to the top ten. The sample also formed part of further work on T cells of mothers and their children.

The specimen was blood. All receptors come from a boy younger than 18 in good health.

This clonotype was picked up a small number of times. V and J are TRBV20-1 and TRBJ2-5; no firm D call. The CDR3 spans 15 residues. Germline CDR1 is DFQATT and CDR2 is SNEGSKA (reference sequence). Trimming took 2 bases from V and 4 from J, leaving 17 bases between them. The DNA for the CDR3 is TGCAGTGCTAGAAGGCAGGCGCTTAAAGGAGAGACCCAGTACTTC. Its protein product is CSARRQALKGETQYF.

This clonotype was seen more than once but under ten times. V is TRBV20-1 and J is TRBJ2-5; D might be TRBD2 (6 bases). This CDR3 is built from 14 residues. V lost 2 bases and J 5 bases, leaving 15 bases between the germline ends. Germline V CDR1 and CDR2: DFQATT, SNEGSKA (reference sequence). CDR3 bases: TGCAGTGCTAGAAACCCCAGCGGGCCGGAGACCCAGTACTTC. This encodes CSARNPSGPETQYF.

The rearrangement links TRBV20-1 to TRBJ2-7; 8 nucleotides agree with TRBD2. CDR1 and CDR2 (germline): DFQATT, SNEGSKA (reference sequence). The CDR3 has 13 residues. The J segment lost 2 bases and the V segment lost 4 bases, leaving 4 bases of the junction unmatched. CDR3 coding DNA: TGCAGTGCTACGGTCGGGGGGGCCTACGAGCAGTACTTC. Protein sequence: CSATVGGAYEQYF.

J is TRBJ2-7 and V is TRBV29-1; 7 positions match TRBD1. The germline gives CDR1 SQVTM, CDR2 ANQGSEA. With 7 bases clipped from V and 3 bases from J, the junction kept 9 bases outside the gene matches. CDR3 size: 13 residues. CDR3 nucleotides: TGCAGCGGCTGGGACAGTCGACACTACGAGCAGTACTTC. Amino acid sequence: CSGWDSRHYEQYF.

The CDR3 DNA reads as TGTGCTAGTGGTTTGAGCAACCAAGAGACCCAGTACTTC. Protein product: CASGLSNQETQYF. The chain employs TRBV12-5 and TRBJ2-5; D is unresolved. The CDR3 extends over 13 amino acids. Looked up from germline, CDR1 is LGHNT and CDR2 is FRNRAP. The ends were cut back, 2 bases at V and 0 bases at J, with 4 bases in the middle. Full variable domain (rest looked up from reference TRBV12-5 and TRBJ2-5): DARVTQTPRHKVTEMGQEVTMRCQPILGHNTVFWYRQTMMQGLELLAYFRNRAPLDDSGMPKDRFSAEMPDATLATLKIQPSEPRDSAVYFCASGLSNQETQYFGPGTRLLVL.

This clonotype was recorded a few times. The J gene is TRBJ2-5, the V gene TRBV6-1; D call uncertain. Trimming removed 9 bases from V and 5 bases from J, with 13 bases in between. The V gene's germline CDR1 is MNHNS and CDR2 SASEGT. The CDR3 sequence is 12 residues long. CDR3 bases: TGTGCCAGTACGCCACTCGGGGAGACCCAGTACTTC. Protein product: CASTPLGETQYF.

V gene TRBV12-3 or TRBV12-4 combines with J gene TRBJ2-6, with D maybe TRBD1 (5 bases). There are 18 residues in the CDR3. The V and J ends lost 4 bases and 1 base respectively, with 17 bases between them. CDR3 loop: CASSYSGGALSGANVLTF. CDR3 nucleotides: TGTGCCAGCAGTTATAGTGGTGGGGCCCTTTCTGGGGCCAACGTCCTGACTTTC.

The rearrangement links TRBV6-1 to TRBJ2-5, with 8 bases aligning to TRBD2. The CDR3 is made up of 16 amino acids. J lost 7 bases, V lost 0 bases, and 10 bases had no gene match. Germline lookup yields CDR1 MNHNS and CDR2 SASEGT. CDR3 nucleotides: TGTGCCAGCAGTGAAGCGCGAAGCGGGGGTCTATGGACCCAGTACTTC. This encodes CASSEARSGGLWTQYF.

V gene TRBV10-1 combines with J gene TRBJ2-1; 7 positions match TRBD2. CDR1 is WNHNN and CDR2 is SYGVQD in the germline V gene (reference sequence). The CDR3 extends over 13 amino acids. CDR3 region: CATHRGDYNEQFF. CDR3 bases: TGCGCGACGCACCGGGGGGACTACAATGAGCAGTTCTTC.

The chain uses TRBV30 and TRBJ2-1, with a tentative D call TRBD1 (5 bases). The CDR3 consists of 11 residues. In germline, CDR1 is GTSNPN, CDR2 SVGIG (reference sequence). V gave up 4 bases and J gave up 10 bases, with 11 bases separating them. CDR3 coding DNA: TGTGCCTGGATTGGGGCCCGGGAGCAGTTCTTC. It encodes CAWIGAREQFF.

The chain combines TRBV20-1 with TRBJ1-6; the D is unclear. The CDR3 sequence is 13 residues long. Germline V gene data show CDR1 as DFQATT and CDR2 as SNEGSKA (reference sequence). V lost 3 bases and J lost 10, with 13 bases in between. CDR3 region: CSASQTTQSPLHF. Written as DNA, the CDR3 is TGCAGTGCTAGCCAGACAACCCAATCACCCCTCCACTTT.

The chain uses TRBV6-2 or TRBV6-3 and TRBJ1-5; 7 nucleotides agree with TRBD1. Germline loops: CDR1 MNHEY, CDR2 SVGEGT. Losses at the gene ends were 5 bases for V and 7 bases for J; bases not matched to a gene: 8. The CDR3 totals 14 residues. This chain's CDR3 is CASSPGTVRQPQHF. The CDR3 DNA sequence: TGTGCCAGCAGTCCAGGGACAGTTCGGCAGCCCCAGCATTTT.

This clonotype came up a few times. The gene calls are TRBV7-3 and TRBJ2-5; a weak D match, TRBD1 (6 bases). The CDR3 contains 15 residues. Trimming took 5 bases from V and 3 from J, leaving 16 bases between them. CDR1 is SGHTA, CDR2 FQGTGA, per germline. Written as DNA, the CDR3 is TGTGCCAGCAGCCTAGGGGGAGCGTATAAAGAGACCCAGTACTTC. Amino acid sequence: CASSLGGAYKETQYF.

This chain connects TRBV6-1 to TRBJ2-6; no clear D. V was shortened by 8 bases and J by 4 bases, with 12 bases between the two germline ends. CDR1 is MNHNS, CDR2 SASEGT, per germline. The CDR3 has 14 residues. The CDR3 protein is CASGVGLGANVLTF. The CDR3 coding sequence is TGTGCCAGCGGGGTCGGCCTCGGGGCCAACGTCCTGACTTTC.

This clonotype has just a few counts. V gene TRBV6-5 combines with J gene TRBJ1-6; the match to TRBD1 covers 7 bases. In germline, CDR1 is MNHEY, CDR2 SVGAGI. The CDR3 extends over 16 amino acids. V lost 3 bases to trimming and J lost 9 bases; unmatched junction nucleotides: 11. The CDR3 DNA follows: TGTGCCAGCAGTTATCAACGACAGGGCGGGCGTTCACCCCTCCACTTT. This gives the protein CASSYQRQGGRSPLHF.

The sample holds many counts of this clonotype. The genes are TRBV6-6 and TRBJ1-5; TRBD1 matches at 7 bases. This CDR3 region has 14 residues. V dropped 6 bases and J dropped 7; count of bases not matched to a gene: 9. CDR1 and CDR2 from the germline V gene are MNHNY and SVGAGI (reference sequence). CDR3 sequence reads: CASSLQGGVQPQHF. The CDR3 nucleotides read TGTGCCAGCAGCCTTCAGGGGGGGGTGCAGCCCCAGCATTTT.

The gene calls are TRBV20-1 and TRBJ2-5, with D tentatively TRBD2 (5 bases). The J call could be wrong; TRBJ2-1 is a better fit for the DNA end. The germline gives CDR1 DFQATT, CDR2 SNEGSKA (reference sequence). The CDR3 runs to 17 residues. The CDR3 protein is CSARDRVSAASYNEQFF. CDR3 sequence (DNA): TGCAGTGCTAGAGATCGGGTTAGCGCTGCCTCCTACAATGAGCAGTTCTTC.

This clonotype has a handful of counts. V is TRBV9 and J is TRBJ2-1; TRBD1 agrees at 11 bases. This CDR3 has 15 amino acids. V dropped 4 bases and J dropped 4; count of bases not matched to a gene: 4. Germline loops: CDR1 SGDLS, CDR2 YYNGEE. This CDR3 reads CASSTRDRGYNEQFF. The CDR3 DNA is TGTGCCAGCAGCACCCGGGACAGGGGGTACAATGAGCAGTTCTTC.

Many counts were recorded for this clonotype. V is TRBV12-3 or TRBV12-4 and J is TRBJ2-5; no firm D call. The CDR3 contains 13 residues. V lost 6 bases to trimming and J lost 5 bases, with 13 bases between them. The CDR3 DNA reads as TGTGCCAGCAGCTTAAACCTGGGGGAGACCCAGTACTTC. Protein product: CASSLNLGETQYF.

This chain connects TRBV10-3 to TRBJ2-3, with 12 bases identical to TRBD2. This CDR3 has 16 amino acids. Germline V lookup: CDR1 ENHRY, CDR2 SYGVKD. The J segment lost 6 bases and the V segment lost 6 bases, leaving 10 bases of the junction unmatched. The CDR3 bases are TGTGCCATCAGCACATCGACTAGCGGGGGAGGGGATACGCAGTATTTT. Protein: CAISTSTSGGGDTQYF.

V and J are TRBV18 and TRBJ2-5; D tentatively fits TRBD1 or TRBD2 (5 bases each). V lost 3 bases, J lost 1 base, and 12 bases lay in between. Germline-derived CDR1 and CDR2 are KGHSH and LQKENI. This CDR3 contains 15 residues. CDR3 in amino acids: CASSPTGTVQETQYF. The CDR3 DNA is TGTGCCAGCTCACCGACCGGGACGGTCCAAGAGACCCAGTACTTC.

The CDR3 here is CSTDSGVNYGYTF. CDR3 bases: TGCAGCACAGATTCTGGGGTTAACTATGGCTACACCTTC. The chain carries TRBV29-1 and TRBJ1-2; D call uncertain. Germline CDR1 and CDR2: SQVTM and ANQGSEA. Between the trimmed V and J ends, which lost 8 bases and 1 base, there was a span of 14 bases. This CDR3 contains 13 residues.

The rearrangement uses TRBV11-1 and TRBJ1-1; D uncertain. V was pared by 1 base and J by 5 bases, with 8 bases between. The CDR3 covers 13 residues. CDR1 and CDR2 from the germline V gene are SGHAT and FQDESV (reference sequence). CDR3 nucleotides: TGTGCCAGCAGCTTAGTCCGCGAAACTGAAGCTTTCTTT. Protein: CASSLVRETEAFF.